Shown below are 7 T cell receptor beta chains from a single sample sequenced in a study of T cells expressing NK-cell markers. TCRdb reprocessed the 5' RACE reads and keeps a single row for each CDR3 protein, giving no DNA. The table lists about 380,000 distinct CDR3 sequences. Sequencing was carried out using blood T cells: a sorted CD56 or NKG2C T cell subset, CD4+ or CD8+ T cells, or bulk PBMC T cells (not recorded which). The receptors were sampled from a man aged 18-70 years in good health.

The V gene is TRBV4-1, the J gene TRBJ2-3; TCRdb's D gene call, TRBD2, goes unchecked for lack of DNA. Germline V gene data show CDR1 as MGHRA and CDR2 as YSYEKL. The CDR3 is 17 residues long. CDR3 sequence: CASSQVASGGRFDTQYF.

The genes are TRBV20-1 and TRBJ2-3; checking the TCRdb D call of TRBD1 is not possible without DNA. The germline CDR1 and CDR2 sequences are DFQATT and SNEGSKA (reference sequence). This CDR3 contains 14 residues. CDR3 protein: CSAKSGGKADTQYF.

CDR3 protein: CASSPRGAVEQFF. The J gene is TRBJ2-1, the V gene TRBV7-9; TCRdb reports TRBD2, a call that lacks DNA to check it against. This CDR3 region has 13 residues. Germline V gene sequence: CDR1 SEHNR, CDR2 FQNEAQ (reference sequence).

The chain employs TRBV2 and TRBJ2-7; lacking DNA, the TRBD2 call made by TCRdb goes unchecked. The CDR3 is made up of 14 amino acids. CDR1 is SNHLY, CDR2 FYNNEI, per germline. The CDR3 here is CASIPGTTSYEQYF.

The V call is TRBV12-3 or TRBV12-4, the J call TRBJ2-4; TCRdb reports TRBD1, a call that lacks DNA to check it against. The length of the CDR3 is 16 residues. CDR3 loop: CASSSQGVVAKNIQYF.

CDR3 sequence reads: CATSRVKGHLITYEQYF. This chain joins TRBV15 and TRBJ2-7; the D gene TCRdb calls, TRBD1, cannot be checked with no DNA. The CDR3 length is 17 residues. Germline V CDR1 and CDR2: LNHNV, YYDKDF (reference sequence).

The rearrangement uses TRBV24-1 and TRBJ2-4; TCRdb proposes TRBD2, but this gene call is untestable without DNA. The CDR3 extends over 15 amino acids. In germline, CDR1 is KGHDR, CDR2 SFDVKD. The CDR3 loop is CATSDTGTPGNIQYF.